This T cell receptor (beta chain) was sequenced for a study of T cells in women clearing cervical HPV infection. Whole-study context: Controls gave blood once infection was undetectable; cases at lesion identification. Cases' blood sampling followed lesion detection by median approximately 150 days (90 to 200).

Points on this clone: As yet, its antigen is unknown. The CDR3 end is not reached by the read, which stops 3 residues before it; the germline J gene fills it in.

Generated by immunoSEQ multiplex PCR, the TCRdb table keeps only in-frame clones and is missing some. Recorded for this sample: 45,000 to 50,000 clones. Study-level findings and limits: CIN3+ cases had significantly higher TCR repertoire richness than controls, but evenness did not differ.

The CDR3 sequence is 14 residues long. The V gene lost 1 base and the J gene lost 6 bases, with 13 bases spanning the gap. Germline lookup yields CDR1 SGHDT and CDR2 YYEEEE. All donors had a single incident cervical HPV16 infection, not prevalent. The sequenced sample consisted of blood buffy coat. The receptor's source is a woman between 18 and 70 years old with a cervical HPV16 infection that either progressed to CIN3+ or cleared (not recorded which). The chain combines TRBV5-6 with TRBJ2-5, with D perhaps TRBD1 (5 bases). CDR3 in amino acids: CASSLQGDGQTQYF. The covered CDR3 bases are TGTGCCAGCAGCTTGCAAGGGGATGGACAGACC.